This T cell receptor beta chain came from a study of beta chain features in type 1 diabetes (dated by TCRdb to 2016 to 2018). At the level of the whole study: No differences in mean age, gender distribution, total cell number or subset yield were found between patients and healthy donors. A total of about 110,000,000 sorted cells were examined across all samples, and a strong correlation was observed between cell number per subset and RNA yield. Whereas all 30 or so donors provided naive and central memory subsets, regulatory and stem cell-like memory subsets were isolated from just 8 patients and roughly 8 healthy donors. In the study, TCRB repertoires of sorted circulating CD4+ T cell subsets from recently diagnosed type 1 diabetes patients were compared with those of matched healthy donors.

There are 10 amino acids in the CDR3, from cysteine to phenylalanine inclusive. Only the CDR3 region is kept as DNA, spanning 30 bases read in frame from base 1. As encoded in the germline V gene, CDR1 is MNHEY while CDR2 is SVGAGI. General conclusions and limits of the study: Because cDNA was sequenced instead of genomic DNA, activated cells with high expression could be over-represented, although the groups did not differ in activation or CD3 levels. At VDJ recombination sites, patients with type 1 diabetes made fewer insertions and deleted more nucleotides, a pattern implying thymic rearrangement abnormalities. HLA sub-analyses involved small numbers of individuals, so any influence of HLA type on TCRB rearrangement remained unresolved. Naive, central memory and regulatory TCRB repertoires appeared more similar among patients than among healthy donors. In all four CD4+ subsets, TCRB CDR3 length was moderately but significantly shorter in type 1 diabetes patients. PCR might favor shorter templates, but patient and control samples were amplified and corrected together, so any skew would affect both groups equally.

From each donor, a single peripheral blood sample of around 0.12 L on average was drawn into heparinised tubes. Using a panel that included CD45RO, CCR7, CD25, CD127, CD95 and CD27, naive, central memory, regulatory and stem cell-like memory CD4+ T cells were sorted on a BD FACSAria II. Every sorted population had a purity above 95%. PBMCs were isolated immediately by Lymphoprep density gradient centrifugation and stained directly without culture. To minimize batch effects, samples were stained and sorted in pairs, one healthy donor with one patient per experiment. As for this clone: Its antigen is not yet known. The junction departs from germline at one end; a sequencing error may be responsible.

The entire isolated RNA was reverse transcribed using the High Capacity cDNA Reverse Transcription Kit, and thus expressed TCRB transcripts were sequenced. Naive, central memory and regulatory T cell samples underwent deep immunoSEQ sequencing, averaging roughly 3.3 million total reads per sample. After sorted cells were lysed in RLT buffer, RNA was extracted with DNase-treated RNeasy Micro or Mini kits, with the choice depending on cell number. To prevent cross-contamination, each cell subset was processed individually, whereas patient and healthy donor samples were processed jointly. TCRB sequences were amplified from cDNA with the immunoSEQ multiplex PCR, producing 87-bp fragments spanning the CDR3 region. Sequencing of the amplicons was performed on the Illumina HiSeq platform. On the study's bioinformatics: Synthetic template baselines were used to correct PCR bias computationally, reads within Hamming distance 2 were collapsed together, and singletons that could not be merged were discarded. Reads were aligned against IMGT so that V, D and J genes, CDR3 length and insertions or deletions at six rearrangement sites could be assigned. Clonotype counts were normalized to sorted cell number within each subset before computing true diversity and Gini coefficients with the tcR R package. Repertoire sharing was quantified using the overlap coefficient calculated on TCRB nucleotide sequences. As a proxy for the pre-selection repertoire, out-of-frame TCRB sequences from naive cells were analyzed. TCRdb took over this immuneACCESS table, retaining in-frame rearrangements with V and J assigned. Such tables are incomplete; in checked studies, under half of the missing clones stem from an unresolved V gene, and the remainder is unexplained. Clone size and V and J calls were adopted from that table, with D and trimming inferred from the DNA. In this sample the table shows some 900,000 clones, roughly 15% of which occur a single time. Jointly, the top ten make up around 0.02% of the sample.

The V gene is TRBV6-5 and the J gene is TRBJ2-1, with no D gene named confidently. The source is a woman younger than 30 in good health. Sequenced: naive CD4+ T cells from blood. The cell subset or site label of this sample denotes: true naive CD4+ T cells. The CDR3 corresponds to CATSSLEQFF. The bases are TGTGCCACCAGTTCACTAGAGCAGTTCTTC.